This T cell receptor beta chain was captured by sequencing in a study of blood T cells in healthy people across ages. The second PCR ran roughly 6 to 11 cycles with a sample-barcoded 5' primer and J-beta primers. TCRdb passed the 5' RACE reads through MiXCR, listing each CDR3 protein once. This table holds 600,000 to 1,000,000 distinct CDR3 sequences, 20% to 30% found once. Germline V lookup: CDR1 MNHEY, CDR2 SVGEGT. The CDR3 loop spans 12 amino acids. These data also formed part of another study, on T cells of mothers and their children. That source reports: All extracted RNA went into cDNA synthesis, about 1.4 ug per 15 ul. Sequencing returned over 8 million TCR beta CDR3 reads per mother and around 3 million per child.

The sample comprised blood. The rearrangement links TRBV6-2 or TRBV6-3 to TRBJ2-5, with D hard to call. The better agreement between TRBJ2-7 and the DNA end casts doubt on the J call. The TCR was taken from a boy younger than 18 in good health. The CDR3 protein is CASSYVWDEQYF. For the CDR3, the DNA is TGTGCCAGCAGTTACGTGTGGGACGAGCAGTACTTC.